This T cell receptor beta chain was captured in a study of cytomegalovirus exposure and HLA in healthy donors. Germline V gene lookup returns CDR1 SGHDT and CDR2 YYEEEE. V gave up 4 bases and J gave up 11 bases; unmatched junction bases: 4. The length of the CDR3 is 11 residues. Concerning this clone: Its target is not known.

The PCR contained 60 Vbeta and 13 Jbeta primers. This table comes from immunoSEQ multiplex PCR, and its TCRdb copy is limited to in-frame clones, with some not included. The sample has about 130,000 clones, less than 90% seen once. Findings and caveats of the study: TCR beta V- and J-gene trimming was later associated with a missense DCLRE1C variant. Reports credit the classifier with highly specific, highly sensitive diagnosis of cytomegalovirus status. Most TCR sequences were rare, but some public TCRs occurred in many donors.

The origin of this receptor is a man aged 18 to 35 in good health and CMV-seropositive. The rearrangement links TRBV5-6 to TRBJ2-5, with 8 bases that match TRBD1. Specimen: PBMCs. The chain's CDR3 is CASSKGQEQYF. In DNA form, the CDR3 reads TGTGCCAGCAGCAAGGGACAGGAGCAGTACTTC. Filled out from reference TRBV5-6 and TRBJ2-5, the complete variable domain reads DAGVTQSPTHLIKTRGQQVTLRCSPKSGHDTVSWYQQALGQGPQFIFQYYEEEERQRGNFPDRFSGHQFPNYSSELNVNALLLGDSALYLCASSKGQEQYFGPGTRLLVL.